Below are 30 T cell receptor beta chains sequenced from a single sample in a study of blood T cell repertoires in COVID-19. Sequencing was performed with immunoSEQ multiplex PCR; in TCRdb, only in-frame clones are kept and a portion is missing. The data show 300,000 to 400,000 clones, approximately 86% seen once. Material for sequencing was peripheral blood. These receptors came from a man aged 30 to 45 with COVID-19, enrolled during active disease.

The chain joins TRBV6-5 to TRBJ1-1; the match to TRBD1 covers 7 bases. Germline-derived CDR1 and CDR2 are MNHEY and SVGAGI. The CDR3 extends over 15 amino acids. The V gene end was trimmed by 2 bases and the J gene end by 5 bases; junction bases not matched to a gene: 8. CDR3 loop: CASSYGRGRFTEAFF. CDR3 DNA: TGTGCCAGCAGTTACGGAAGGGGGCGCTTTACTGAAGCTTTCTTT.

J is TRBJ2-5 and V is TRBV6-5, with 8 positions matching TRBD1. V was pared by 7 bases and J by 2 bases, with 3 bases of the junction left unmatched. This CDR3 spans 13 amino acids. Germline CDR1 reads MNHEY; CDR2 reads SVGAGI. The CDR3 protein is CASIQGAQETQYF. CDR3 nucleotides: TGTGCCAGCATTCAGGGGGCTCAAGAGACCCAGTACTTC.

The chain recombines TRBV4-3 with TRBJ1-2; D might be TRBD1 (5 bases). Germline loops: CDR1 LGHNA, CDR2 YSLEER. The CDR3 has 15 residues. V dropped 1 base and J dropped 2 bases, with 11 bases sitting between them. CDR3 protein: CASSQGEWGNYGYTF. The CDR3, as DNA: TGCGCCAGCAGCCAAGGCGAATGGGGCAACTATGGCTACACCTTC.

Only one count was recorded for this clone. The V and J genes are TRBV10-3 and TRBJ1-1; D might be TRBD1 (5 bases). From germline, CDR1 is ENHRY and CDR2 SYGVKD. The CDR3 runs to 12 residues. V lost 10 bases and J 7 bases, leaving 16 bases between the germline ends. The CDR3 bases are TGTGCCACGGGACCCCTGGAGGGTGAAGCTTTCTTT. Its protein is CATGPLEGEAFF.

This chain uses TRBV11-3 with TRBJ2-3; 10 bases align to TRBD1. Germline loops: CDR1 SGHNT, CDR2 YENEEA. This CDR3 has 15 residues. The J segment lost 4 bases and the V segment lost 4 bases, leaving 5 bases of the junction unmatched. The CDR3 sequence is CASSSGQGGADTQYF. The CDR3 DNA reads as TGTGCCAGCAGCTCTGGACAGGGGGGCGCAGATACGCAGTATTTT.

J is TRBJ2-1 and V is TRBV10-3, with TRBD2 matching 9 bases. Germline CDR1 reads ENHRY; CDR2 reads SYGVKD. Trimming cost V 2 bases and J 3 bases; bases outside gene matches: 5. The CDR3 is 16 amino acids. The CDR3 is CAISERPSGVYNEQFF. The CDR3 nucleotides are TGTGCCATCAGTGAGCGGCCTAGCGGGGTCTACAATGAGCAGTTCTTC.

The V gene is TRBV14, the J gene TRBJ2-3; 8 bases align to TRBD1. The CDR3 spans 15 residues. The junction had 5 bases not matched to a gene; V was cut back by 5 bases and J by 1 base. Germline CDR1 reads SGHDN; CDR2 reads FVKESK. CDR3 DNA sequence: TGTGCCAGCAGCAAACTGGACAGGGGCACAGATACGCAGTATTTT. This codes for CASSKLDRGTDTQYF.

This clone has only one observation. This sequence joins TRBV5-8 and TRBJ1-3; tentatively, D is TRBD1 (5 bases). The CDR3 covers 15 residues. V shed 2 bases and J shed 2 bases, with 11 bases lying between them. Germline V gene sequence: CDR1 SGHTS, CDR2 YDEGEE. Here the CDR3 DNA reads TGTGCCAGCAGCTTTTCGTGGGGGGCTGGAAACACCATATATTTT. It codes for CASSFSWGAGNTIYF.

This clone appeared a single time. The rearrangement joins TRBV18 to TRBJ1-3; possible D gene TRBD1, 5 bases. In germline, CDR1 is KGHSH, CDR2 LQKENI. The CDR3 has 17 amino acids. Trimming removed 3 bases from V and 4 bases from J, with 19 bases in between. Here the CDR3 DNA reads TGTGCCAGCTCACCCCAAAAGGCCACGCAGGGAGGAAACACCATATATTTT. Translation: CASSPQKATQGGNTIYF. Full variable domain (outside the CDR3, taken from reference TRBV18 and TRBJ1-3): NAGVMQNPRHLVRRRGQEARLRCSPMKGHSHVYWYRQLPEEGLKFMVYLQKENIIDESGMPKERFSAEFPKEGPSILRIQQVVRGDSAAYFCASSPQKATQGGNTIYFGEGSWLTVV.

This clone is a singleton in its sample. The chain employs TRBV7-9 and TRBJ2-7; D may be TRBD2 (6 bases). Between the trimmed V and J ends, which lost 5 bases and 7 bases, there was a span of 21 bases. CDR1 is SEHNR, CDR2 FQNEAQ, per germline (reference sequence). The CDR3 runs to 15 residues. The CDR3 is CASSLPSGGNGEQYF. Here the CDR3 DNA reads TGTGCCAGCAGCCTCCCCAGTGGGGGGAACGGGGAGCAGTACTTC.

V is TRBV27 and J is TRBJ2-7; D unclear. Germline CDR1 MNHEY, CDR2 SMNVEV (reference sequence). Trimming pared 8 bases from V and 0 bases from J, leaving 8 bases between. This CDR3 comprises 12 residues. The CDR3 sequence is CASAISSYEQYF. The CDR3 region has the DNA TGTGCCAGCGCGATAAGCTCCTACGAGCAGTACTTC.

CDR3 nucleotides: TGTGCCAGCAGCAAGAACTCATGGACATCCATCTATGGCTACACCTTC. Translated, it gives CASSKNSWTSIYGYTF. This rearrangement joins TRBV27 to TRBJ1-2; weak D call: TRBD1 (5 bases). Germline values: CDR1 MNHEY, CDR2 SMNVEV (reference sequence). The CDR3 contains 16 residues. Trimming stripped 6 bases from V and 4 bases from J, with 21 bases between.

This chain connects TRBV18 to TRBJ1-2; 9 bases map to TRBD1. The junction had 2 bases not matched to a gene; V was cut back by 3 bases and J by 6 bases. CDR3 length equals 13 residues. Germline V gene data show CDR1 as KGHSH and CDR2 as LQKENI. CDR3 bases: TGTGCCAGCTCACCGGGGACAGGGCATGGCTACACCTTC. Amino acid sequence: CASSPGTGHGYTF. Complete variable domain (other parts from reference TRBV18 and TRBJ1-2): NAGVMQNPRHLVRRRGQEARLRCSPMKGHSHVYWYRQLPEEGLKFMVYLQKENIIDESGMPKERFSAEFPKEGPSILRIQQVVRGDSAAYFCASSPGTGHGYTFGSGTRLTVV.

The J gene is TRBJ1-1, the V gene TRBV7-2; D gene ambiguous. V dropped 0 bases and J dropped 0 bases, with 14 bases sitting between them. Germline V lookup: CDR1 SGHTA, CDR2 FQGNSA. This CDR3 comprises 17 residues. CDR3 residues: CASSLAGSRGMNTEAFF. In DNA form, the CDR3 reads TGTGCCAGCAGCTTAGCGGGGTCTCGGGGAATGAACACTGAAGCTTTCTTT. Based on the CDR3 plus reference TRBV7-2 and TRBJ1-1, the full variable domain is GAGVSQSPSNKVTEKGKDVELRCDPISGHTALYWYRQSLGQGLEFLIYFQGNSAPDKSGLPSDRFSAERTGGSVSTLTIQRTQQEDSAVYLCASSLAGSRGMNTEAFFGQGTRLTVV.

J is TRBJ2-3 and V is TRBV25-1; maybe TRBD2 (6 bases). CDR1 is MGHDK, CDR2 SYGVNS, per germline. V gave up 0 bases and J gave up 10 bases, with 11 bases separating them. The CDR3 extends over 13 amino acids. The CDR3 coding sequence is TGTGCCAGCAGTGAATATGGGACTGTTTCGCAGTATTTT. Translation: CASSEYGTVSQYF.

This sequence joins TRBV4-1 and TRBJ2-1; D is perhaps TRBD2 (5 bases). The CDR3 extends over 17 amino acids. Deletions cut 4 bases from V and 7 bases from J, with 23 bases between. Germline CDR1 and CDR2: MGHRA and YSYEKL. CDR3 bases: TGCGCCAGCAGCCTTCAAGAGGGCCTCCCCGTGAGAAATGAGCAGTTCTTC. Its translation: CASSLQEGLPVRNEQFF.

The chain recombines TRBV28 with TRBJ1-2; D is unclear. This CDR3 is built from 12 residues. Germline values: CDR1 MDHEN, CDR2 SYDVKM. V was trimmed by 8 bases and J by 4 bases, leaving 11 bases between them. CDR3 in DNA: TGTGCCAGCGGTTCTGGGAGCTATGGCTACACCTTC. Translated: CASGSGSYGYTF.

The chain links TRBV2 to TRBJ1-2; TRBD1 agrees at 10 bases. Germline V gene lookup returns CDR1 SNHLY and CDR2 FYNNEI. The CDR3 covers 12 residues. Unmatched junction bases numbered 3, after V lost 6 bases and J lost 8 bases. DNA of the CDR3: TGTGCCAGCAGAGGGACAGGGGACGGCTACACCTTC. It encodes CASRGTGDGYTF.

The chain employs TRBV27 and TRBJ2-7, with D possibly being TRBD2 (5 bases). Germline V gives CDR1 MNHEY, CDR2 SMNVEV (reference sequence). V lost 6 bases, J lost 4 bases, and 13 bases lay in between. This CDR3 has 13 amino acids. Here the CDR3 reads CASSAGRGYEQYF. The DNA of the CDR3 is TGTGCCAGCAGCGCGGGCCGAGGGTACGAGCAGTACTTC.

The V call is TRBV27, the J call TRBJ2-2; tentative D call: TRBD1 (5 bases). The CDR3 covers 15 residues. Trimming pared 0 bases from V and 7 bases from J, leaving 12 bases between. Germline loops: CDR1 MNHEY, CDR2 SMNVEV (reference sequence). CDR3 sequence: CASSLSQGIIGELFF. For the CDR3, the DNA is TGTGCCAGCAGTTTATCTCAGGGTATTATCGGGGAGCTGTTTTTT.

As DNA, the CDR3 is TGTGCCAGCTCACCGACAGGGGTGAACACCGGGGAGCTGTTTTTT. The encoded protein is CASSPTGVNTGELFF. The chain combines TRBV18 with TRBJ2-2, with 8 bases matching TRBD1. The junction had 1 base not matched to a gene; V was cut back by 3 bases and J by 1 base. The CDR3 contains 15 residues. Germline V gives CDR1 KGHSH, CDR2 LQKENI. The whole variable domain, filled in from reference TRBV18 and TRBJ2-2, reads NAGVMQNPRHLVRRRGQEARLRCSPMKGHSHVYWYRQLPEEGLKFMVYLQKENIIDESGMPKERFSAEFPKEGPSILRIQQVVRGDSAAYFCASSPTGVNTGELFFGEGSRLTVL.

This chain connects TRBV7-2 to TRBJ2-6, with 7 bases aligning to TRBD1. Trimming removed 4 bases from V and 1 base from J; junction bases left unmatched: 4. From germline, CDR1 is SGHTA and CDR2 FQGNSA. The CDR3 spans 16 residues. The CDR3 protein is CASSSYRGSGANVLTF. CDR3 DNA: TGTGCCAGCAGCTCCTACAGGGGTTCTGGGGCCAACGTCCTGACTTTC.

The chain uses TRBV7-9 and TRBJ2-2, with D possibly being TRBD2 (6 bases). The CDR3 has 14 amino acids. The germline V gene encodes CDR1 SEHNR and CDR2 FQNEAQ (reference sequence). CDR3 amino acids: CGEERAEFTGELFF. In nucleotides, the CDR3 is TGTGGCGAGGAGCGGGCAGAGTTCACCGGGGAGCTGTTTTTT.

The CDR3 spells CASSFLRGQSYGYTF. In nucleotides, the CDR3 is TGTGCCAGCAGTTTCTTACGGGGACAGAGCTATGGCTACACCTTC. The chain employs TRBV27 and TRBJ1-2, with TRBD1 matching over 7 bases. Germline CDR1 MNHEY, CDR2 SMNVEV (reference sequence). This CDR3 contains 15 residues. Trimming at V came to 3 bases and at J to 4 bases, leaving 8 bases not matched to a gene.

This chain connects TRBV19 to TRBJ1-1; the D gene is possibly TRBD1 (6 bases). CDR3 length: 15 amino acids. The ends were cut back, 7 bases at V and 1 base at J, with 16 bases in the middle. Germline V gene lookup returns CDR1 LNHDA and CDR2 SQIVND (reference sequence). The CDR3 loop is CASNQGSWENTEAFF. In nucleotides, the CDR3 is TGTGCCAGTAATCAGGGGTCATGGGAGAACACTGAAGCTTTCTTT. Complete variable domain (other parts from reference TRBV19 and TRBJ1-1): DGGITQSPKYLFRKEGQNVTLSCEQNLNHDAMYWYRQDPGQGLRLIYYSQIVNDFQKGDIAEGYSVSREKKESFPLTVTSAQKNPTAFYLCASNQGSWENTEAFFGQGTRLTVV.

The J gene is TRBJ2-7, the V gene TRBV6-2 or TRBV6-3; perhaps TRBD2 as D (6 bases). Germline values: CDR1 MNHEY, CDR2 SVGEGT. V lost 2 bases and J 6 bases, leaving 26 bases between the germline ends. There are 18 residues in the CDR3. CDR3: CASSYNMRDPHWPPEQYF. The CDR3 region has the DNA TGTGCCAGCAGTTACAATATGCGGGATCCCCATTGGCCTCCCGAGCAGTACTTC.

The chain carries TRBV19 and TRBJ2-1; a possible D gene is TRBD1 (5 bases). The CDR3 sequence is 13 residues long. V lost 2 bases, J lost 10 bases, and 12 bases lay in between. Per the germline V gene, CDR1 is LNHDA and CDR2 is SQIVND (reference sequence). CDR3 coding DNA: TGTGCCAGTAGTATAACGGACACGAGGGAGCAGTTCTTC. Protein sequence: CASSITDTREQFF.

The rearrangement uses TRBV10-3 and TRBJ1-4, with D possibly matching TRBD1 (6 bases). Germline loops: CDR1 ENHRY, CDR2 SYGVKD. The CDR3 runs to 15 residues. Trimming stripped 0 bases from V and 8 bases from J, with 13 bases between. CDR3 region: CAISESIQGREKLFF. CDR3 bases: TGTGCCATCAGTGAGTCGATACAGGGTCGGGAAAAACTGTTTTTT.

V gene TRBV7-9 combines with J gene TRBJ2-5; D gene ambiguous. The ends were cut back, 5 bases at V and 2 bases at J, with 6 bases in the middle. This CDR3 region has 12 residues. Germline CDR1 SEHNR, CDR2 FQNEAQ (reference sequence). In DNA, the CDR3 is TGTGCCAGCAGCCCTCAGCAAGAGACCCAGTACTTC. Translation gives CASSPQQETQYF.

The V call is TRBV3-1 (or the pseudogene TRBV3-2), the J call TRBJ2-7, with 7 bases identical to TRBD2. Per germline, CDR1 LGHDT and CDR2 YNNKEL (reference sequence). J lost 2 bases, V lost 0 bases, and 4 bases had no gene match. The CDR3 sequence is 15 residues long. The CDR3 reads CASSQELANTYEQYF. DNA for the CDR3: TGTGCCAGCAGCCAAGAACTAGCGAATACCTACGAGCAGTACTTC.